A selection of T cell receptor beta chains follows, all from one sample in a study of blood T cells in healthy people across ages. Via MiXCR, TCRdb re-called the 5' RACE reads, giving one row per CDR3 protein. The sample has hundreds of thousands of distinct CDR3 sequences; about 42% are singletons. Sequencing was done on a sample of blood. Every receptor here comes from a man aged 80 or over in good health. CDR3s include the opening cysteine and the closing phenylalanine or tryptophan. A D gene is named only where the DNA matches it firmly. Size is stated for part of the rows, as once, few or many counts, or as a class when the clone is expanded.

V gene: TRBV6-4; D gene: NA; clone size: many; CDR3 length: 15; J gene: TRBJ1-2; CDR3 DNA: TGTGCCAGCAGGAGGGACCAGGGGCCTAACTATGGCTACACCTTC; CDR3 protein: CASRRDQGPNYGYTF
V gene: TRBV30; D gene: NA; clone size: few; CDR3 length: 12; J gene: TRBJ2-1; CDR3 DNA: TGTGCCTGGAGGACTAGTAGGAATGAGCAGTTCTTC; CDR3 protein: CAWRTSRNEQFF
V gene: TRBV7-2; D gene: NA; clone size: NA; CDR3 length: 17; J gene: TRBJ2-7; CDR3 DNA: TGTGCCAGCAGCTTAGCGTCCAGGGCAGTTCGTCCCTACGAGCAGTACTTC; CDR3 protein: CASSLASRAVRPYEQYF
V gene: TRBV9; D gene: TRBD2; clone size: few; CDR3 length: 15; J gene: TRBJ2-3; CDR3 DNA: TGTGCCAGCAGAAGACTAGCGGGAGGGGGAGATACGCAGTATTTT; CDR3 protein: CASRRLAGGGDTQYF
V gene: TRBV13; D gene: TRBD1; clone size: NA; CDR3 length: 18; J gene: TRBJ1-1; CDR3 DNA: TGTGCCAGCAGCTTAGGATCATCAGGGGGAATGAGGTACACTGAAGCTTTCTTT; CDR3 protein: CASSLGSSGGMRYTEAFF
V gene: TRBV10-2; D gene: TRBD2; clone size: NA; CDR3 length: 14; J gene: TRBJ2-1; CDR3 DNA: TGCGCCAGCAAAGCTAGCGGAGCATACAATGAGCAGTTCTTC; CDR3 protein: CASKASGAYNEQFF
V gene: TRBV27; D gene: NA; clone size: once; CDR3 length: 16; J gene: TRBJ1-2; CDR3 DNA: TGTGCCAGCAGTTTTGCGGAGGATAGAGTATACTATGGCTACACCTTC; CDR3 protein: CASSFAEDRVYYGYTF
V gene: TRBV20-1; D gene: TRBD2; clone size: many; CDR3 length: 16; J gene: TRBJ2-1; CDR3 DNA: TGCAGTGCTCAACCCGGGACTAGCGGGTACTACAATGAGCAGTTCTTC; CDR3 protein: CSAQPGTSGYYNEQFF
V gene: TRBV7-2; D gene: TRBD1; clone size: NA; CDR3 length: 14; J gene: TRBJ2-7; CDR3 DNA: TGCGCCAGCAGCGTGAACAGGGGCGGCGACGAGCAGTACTTC; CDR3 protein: CASSVNRGGDEQYF
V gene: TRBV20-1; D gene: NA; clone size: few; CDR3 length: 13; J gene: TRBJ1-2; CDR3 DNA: TGCAGTGCGAAGACGGGGGGGAACTATGGCTACACCTTC; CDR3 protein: CSAKTGGNYGYTF
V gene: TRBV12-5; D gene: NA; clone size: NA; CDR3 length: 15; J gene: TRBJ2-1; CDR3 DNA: TGTGCTAGTGGTTTGGACGGGACCCAATACAATGAGCAGTTCTTC; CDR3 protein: CASGLDGTQYNEQFF
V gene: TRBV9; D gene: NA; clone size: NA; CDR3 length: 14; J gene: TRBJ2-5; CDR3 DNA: TGTGCCAGCAACGTAGCGGCGAACCAAGAGACCCAGTACTTC; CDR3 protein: CASNVAANQETQYF
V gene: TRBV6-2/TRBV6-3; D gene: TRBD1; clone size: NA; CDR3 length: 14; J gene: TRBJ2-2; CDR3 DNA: TGTGCCACCAAGGGAACAGGGGGCACCGGGGAGCTGTTTTTT; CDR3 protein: CATKGTGGTGELFF
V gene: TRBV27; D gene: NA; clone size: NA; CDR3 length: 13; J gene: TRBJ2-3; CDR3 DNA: TGTGCCAGCAGTGTCTCACTAGGATATACGCAGTATTTT; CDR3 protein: CASSVSLGYTQYF
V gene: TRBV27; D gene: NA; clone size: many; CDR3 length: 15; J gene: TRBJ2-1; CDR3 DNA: TGTGCCAGCAGTTTATCGAGGGAGTCTTACAATGAGCAGTTCTTC; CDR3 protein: CASSLSRESYNEQFF
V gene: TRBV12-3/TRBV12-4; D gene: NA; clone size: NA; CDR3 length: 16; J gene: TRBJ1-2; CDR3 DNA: TGTGCCAGCACCCTAACCCCGGGCAGGGGACGTGATGGCTACACCTTC; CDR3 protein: CASTLTPGRGRDGYTF
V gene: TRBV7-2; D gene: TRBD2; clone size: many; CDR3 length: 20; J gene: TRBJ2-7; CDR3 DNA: TGTGCCAGCAGCTCCTTCCCCGAGACTAGCGGGAGCGGGCGTTCCTACGAGCAGTACTTC; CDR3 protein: CASSSFPETSGSGRSYEQYF
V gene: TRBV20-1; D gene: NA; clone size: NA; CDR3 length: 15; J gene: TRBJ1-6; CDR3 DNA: TGCAGTGCTAGACGAGGTGGCCAGAGAGGTTCACCCCCCCACTTT; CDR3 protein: CSARRGGQRGSPPHF
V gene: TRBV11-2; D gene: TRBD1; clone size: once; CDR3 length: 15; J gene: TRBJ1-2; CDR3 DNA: TGTGCCAGCACCCCGAGGGACAGGGGGCACTATGGCTACACCTTC; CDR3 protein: CASTPRDRGHYGYTF
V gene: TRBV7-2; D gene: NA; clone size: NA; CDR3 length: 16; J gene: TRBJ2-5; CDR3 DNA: TGTGCCAGCAGCAGCAGAGGTAGTGGGGAAAAAGAGACCCAGTACTTC; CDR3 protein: CASSSRGSGEKETQYF
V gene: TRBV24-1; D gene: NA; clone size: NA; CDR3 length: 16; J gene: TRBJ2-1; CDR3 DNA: TGTGCCACCAGTGAGCCCGGAGGGGGCTCGTACAATGAGCAGTTCTTC; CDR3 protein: CATSEPGGGSYNEQFF
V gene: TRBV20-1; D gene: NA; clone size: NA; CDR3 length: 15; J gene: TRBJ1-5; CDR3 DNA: TGCAGTGCCCTCAGCCGGGGAATTGGCAATCAGCCCCAGCATTTT; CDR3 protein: CSALSRGIGNQPQHF
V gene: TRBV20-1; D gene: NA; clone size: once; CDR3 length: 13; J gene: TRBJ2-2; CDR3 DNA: TGCAGTGCTTCGCATTGGGAGACCGGGGAGCTGTTTTTT; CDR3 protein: CSASHWETGELFF
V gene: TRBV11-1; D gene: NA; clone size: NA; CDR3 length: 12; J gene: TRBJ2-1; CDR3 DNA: TGTGCCAGCAGCCGGTGGCTAGATGAGCAGTTCTTC; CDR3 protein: CASSRWLDEQFF
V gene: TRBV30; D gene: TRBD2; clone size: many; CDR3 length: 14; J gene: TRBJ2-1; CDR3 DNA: TGTGCCTGGAGTGTTAGCGGGACCTCCAATGAGCAGTTCTTC; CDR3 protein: CAWSVSGTSNEQFF
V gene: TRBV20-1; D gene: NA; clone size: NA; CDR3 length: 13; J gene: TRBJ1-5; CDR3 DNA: TGCAGTGCTAGAGAGGAAGAGGATCAGCCCCAGCATTTT; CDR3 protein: CSAREEEDQPQHF
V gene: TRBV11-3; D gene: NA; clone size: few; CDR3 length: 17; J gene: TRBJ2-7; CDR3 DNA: TGTGCCAGCAGCTTAGGGTCGGCGGGACCTCTCTCCTACGAGCAGTACTTC; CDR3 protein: CASSLGSAGPLSYEQYF
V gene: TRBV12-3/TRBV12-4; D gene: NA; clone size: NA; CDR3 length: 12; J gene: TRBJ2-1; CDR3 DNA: TGTGCCAGCAGTTTAAGAGGGAGTGAGCAGTTCTTC; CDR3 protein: CASSLRGSEQFF
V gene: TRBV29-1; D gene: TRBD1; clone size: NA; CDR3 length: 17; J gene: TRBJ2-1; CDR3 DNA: TGCGGCGGAGCCGGGACAGAAGATTTAAGCTCCTACAATGAGCAGTTCTTC; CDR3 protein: CGGAGTEDLSSYNEQFF
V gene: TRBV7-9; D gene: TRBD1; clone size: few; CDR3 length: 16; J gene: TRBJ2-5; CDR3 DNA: TGTGCCAGCAGACCTCAGGGCGGGACAGGGGAAGAGACCCAGTACTTC; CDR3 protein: CASRPQGGTGEETQYF
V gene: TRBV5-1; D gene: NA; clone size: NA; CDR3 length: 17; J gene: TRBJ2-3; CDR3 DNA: TGCGCCAGCAGCCCCTTAGGAAACCCAAGGGGCACAGATACGCAGTATTTT; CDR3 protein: CASSPLGNPRGTDTQYF
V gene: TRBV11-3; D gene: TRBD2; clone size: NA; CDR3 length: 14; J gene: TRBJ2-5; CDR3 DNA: TGTGCCAGCAGCTTCCGAGGGAGGGAAGAGACCCAGTACTTC; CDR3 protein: CASSFRGREETQYF
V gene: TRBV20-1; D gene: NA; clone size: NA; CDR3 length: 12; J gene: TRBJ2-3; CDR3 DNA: TGCAGTGCCGGCCGAGGGTCAGATACGCAGTATTTT; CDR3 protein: CSAGRGSDTQYF
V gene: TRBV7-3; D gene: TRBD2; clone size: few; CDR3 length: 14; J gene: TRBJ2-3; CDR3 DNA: TGTGCCAGCAGCTTAGGGACTAGCAGGGATACGCAGTATTTT; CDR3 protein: CASSLGTSRDTQYF
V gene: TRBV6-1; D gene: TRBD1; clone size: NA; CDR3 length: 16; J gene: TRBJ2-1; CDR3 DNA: TGTGCCAGCAGTGAATTGACAGGGGGGGGGACCACTGAGCAGTTCTTC; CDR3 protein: CASSELTGGGTTEQFF
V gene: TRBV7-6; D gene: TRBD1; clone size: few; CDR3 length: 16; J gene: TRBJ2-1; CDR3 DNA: TGTGCCAGCAGCTTAGCTGCGTCAGGGGGCTACAATGAGCAGTTCTTC; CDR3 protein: CASSLAASGGYNEQFF
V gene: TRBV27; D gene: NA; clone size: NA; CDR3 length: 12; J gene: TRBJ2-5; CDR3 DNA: TGTGCCAGCAGTTTATGGGACGGGGAGCAGTACTTC; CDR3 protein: CASSLWDGEQYF
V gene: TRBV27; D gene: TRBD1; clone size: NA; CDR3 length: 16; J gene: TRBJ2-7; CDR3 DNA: TGTGCCAGCCCCCCCCCCGGGACAGCGGCCTCCTACGAGCAGTACTTC; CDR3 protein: CASPPPGTAASYEQYF
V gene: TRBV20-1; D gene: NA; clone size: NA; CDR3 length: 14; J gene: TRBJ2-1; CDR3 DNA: TGCAGTGCTCGAAGCCGGGCCTCCTACAATGAGCAGTTCTTC; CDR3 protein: CSARSRASYNEQFF
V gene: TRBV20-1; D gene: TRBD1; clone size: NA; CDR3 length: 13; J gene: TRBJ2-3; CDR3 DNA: TGCAGTGCTGGGGACAGATACTCCTATACGCAGTATTTT; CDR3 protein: CSAGDRYSYTQYF
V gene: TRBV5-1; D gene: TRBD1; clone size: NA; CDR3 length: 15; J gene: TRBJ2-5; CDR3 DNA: TGCGCCAGCAGCTTGGGACAGGGAAGCCACAATGAGCAGTACTTC; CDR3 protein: CASSLGQGSHNEQYF
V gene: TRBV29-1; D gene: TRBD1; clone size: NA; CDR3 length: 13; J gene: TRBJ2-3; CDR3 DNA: TGCAGCGTTGTTGAACAGGGGACAGATACGCAGTATTTT; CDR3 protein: CSVVEQGTDTQYF
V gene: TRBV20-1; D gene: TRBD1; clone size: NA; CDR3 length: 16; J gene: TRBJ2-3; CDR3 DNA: TGCAGTGCTTACCCAGGGGACAGGGAAGACACAGATACGCAGTATTTT; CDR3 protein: CSAYPGDREDTDTQYF
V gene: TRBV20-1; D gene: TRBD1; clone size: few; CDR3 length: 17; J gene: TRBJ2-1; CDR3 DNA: TGCAGTGCTCGGAACCCGGGACAGGGGGCTACAGTCAATGAGCAGTTCTTC; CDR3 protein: CSARNPGQGATVNEQFF
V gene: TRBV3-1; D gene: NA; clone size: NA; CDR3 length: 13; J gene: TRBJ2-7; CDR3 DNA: TGTGCCAGCAGCCAAGTTCCCGGGGTCGAGCAGTACTTC; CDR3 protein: CASSQVPGVEQYF
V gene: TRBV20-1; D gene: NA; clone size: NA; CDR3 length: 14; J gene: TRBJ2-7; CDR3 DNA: TGCAGTGCTAGATATGGAAACACGCTCTACGAGCAGTACTTC; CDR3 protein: CSARYGNTLYEQYF
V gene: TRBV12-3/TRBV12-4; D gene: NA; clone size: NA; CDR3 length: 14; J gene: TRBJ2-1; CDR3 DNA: TGTGCCAGCAGTGACAGGAAACAATTCAATGAGCAGTTCTTC; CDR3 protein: CASSDRKQFNEQFF